Listed here are 16 T cell receptor beta chains from one sample, sequenced in a study of OX40 agonist ivuxolimab in advanced cancers. Using immunoSEQ multiplex PCR, the repertoire was profiled, and TCRdb retains in-frame clones only, with some absent. The repertoire includes just under 45,000 clones, about 80% of them detected once, and 4.2% sits in the top ten. Sequenced material: CD4+ or CD8+ T cells sorted from blood, taken in a trial of the OX40 agonist ivuxolimab. The receptor source for this set is an adult with an advanced solid tumor such as melanoma, head and neck, liver or kidney cancer.

The CDR3 coding sequence is TGTGCCAGCAGCCCTTTGGGCTCTGGGGCCAACGTCCTGACTTTC. Translating it yields CASSPLGSGANVLTF. This chain connects TRBV5-6 to TRBJ2-6, with D unresolved. V lost 4 bases, J lost 0 bases, and 8 bases lay in between. This CDR3 is 15 amino acids long. Per the germline V gene, CDR1 is SGHDT and CDR2 is YYEEEE.

The chain links TRBV6-5 to TRBJ1-5; D is unclear. CDR1 and CDR2 (germline): MNHEY, SVGAGI. Deletions cut 3 bases from V and 6 bases from J, with 9 bases between. This CDR3 is 13 amino acids long. Here the CDR3 reads CASSYWVGQPQHF. The CDR3 DNA reads TGTGCCAGCAGTTATTGGGTGGGTCAGCCCCAGCATTTT.

This clone was seen a few times. The chain links TRBV7-2 to TRBJ2-2, with D maybe TRBD2 (5 bases). The CDR3 is 15 amino acids. CDR1 is SGHTA, CDR2 FQGNSA, per germline. V was trimmed by 8 bases and J by 2 bases, leaving 15 bases between them. The CDR3 DNA follows: TGTGCCAGCCGCAAACCGGGAAGAAACACCGGGGAGCTGTTTTTT. It yields the protein CASRKPGRNTGELFF.

The chain uses TRBV19 and TRBJ1-5, with a tentative D call TRBD1 (5 bases). CDR1 is LNHDA and CDR2 is SQIVND in the germline V gene (reference sequence). The CDR3 has 14 residues. Trimming took off 6 bases at V and 4 bases at J, with 13 bases between the two ends. The CDR3 DNA follows: TGTGCCAGTAGACCCACGGGGGGTAATCAGCCCCAGCATTTT. This sequence encodes CASRPTGGNQPQHF.

The chain joins TRBV30 to TRBJ1-4; 7 bases align to TRBD1. V trimming: 2 bases; J trimming: 7 bases; junction bases outside the gene matches: 4. CDR3 length: 13 residues. Germline V gives CDR1 GTSNPN, CDR2 SVGIG (reference sequence). The CDR3 DNA reads as TGTGCCTGGAGTCAACAGGGGCGTGAAAAACTGTTTTTT. It codes for CAWSQQGREKLFF.

This chain links TRBV30 with TRBJ2-5; TRBD1 or TRBD2 may be the D gene (5 bases each). This CDR3 is 14 amino acids long. Trimming cost V 1 base and J 5 bases, with 14 bases left between them. Germline CDR1 GTSNPN, CDR2 SVGIG (reference sequence). The CDR3 reads CAWSGSEGRETQYF. DNA for the CDR3: TGTGCCTGGAGTGGTTCAGAGGGGCGGGAGACCCAGTACTTC.

In this sample, this clone is medium-sized (0.01 to 0.1%). CDR3 region: CASSLRADTQYF. The DNA for the CDR3 is TGTGCCAGCAGCTTGAGGGCCGATACGCAGTATTTT. The rearrangement joins TRBV5-8 to TRBJ2-3; unclear D gene. Trimming took off 1 base at V and 6 bases at J, with 6 bases between the two ends. The germline CDR1 and CDR2 sequences are SGHTS and YDEGEE. CDR3 length: 12 amino acids.

The rearrangement uses TRBV6-5 and TRBJ2-3; D gene ambiguous. CDR3 length: 13 residues. The V end lost 5 bases, the J end lost 8 bases, and 14 bases lay between the germline ends. Germline V lookup: CDR1 MNHEY, CDR2 SVGAGI. CDR3 sequence reads: CASSNQRIGTQYF. CDR3 nucleotides: TGTGCCAGCAGTAACCAACGTATAGGTACGCAGTATTTT.

The rearrangement uses TRBV19 and TRBJ2-3, with D hard to call. From germline, CDR1 is LNHDA and CDR2 SQIVND (reference sequence). The CDR3 has 12 residues. The V end lost 5 bases, the J end lost 6 bases, and 9 bases lay between the germline ends. As DNA, the CDR3 is TGTGCCAGTAGTCTTCGTACGGATACGCAGTATTTT. This gives the protein CASSLRTDTQYF.

V is TRBV27 and J is TRBJ1-1; 7 positions match TRBD1. J gave up 4 bases and V 3 bases, and 5 bases lay outside the gene matches. CDR1 and CDR2 from the germline V gene are MNHEY and SMNVEV (reference sequence). There are 14 residues in the CDR3. The CDR3: CASSFQPGGTEAFF. DNA for the CDR3: TGTGCCAGCAGTTTTCAACCAGGGGGCACTGAAGCTTTCTTT.

Note on this clone: Other DNA sequences in this specimen translate into the identical CDR3. The chain has TRBV6-5 and TRBJ1-1; D is possibly TRBD1 (5 bases). In germline, CDR1 is MNHEY, CDR2 SVGAGI. The CDR3 spans 12 residues. Trimming removed 0 bases from V and 6 bases from J, with 5 bases in between. The CDR3 loop reads CASSYSGAEAFF. CDR3 coding DNA: TGTGCCAGCAGTTACTCGGGGGCTGAAGCTTTCTTT.

The chain couples TRBV30 to TRBJ2-3; 13 bases fit TRBD2. CDR1 GTSNPN and CDR2 SVGIG come from the germline V gene (reference sequence). Losses at the gene ends were 1 base for V and 1 base for J; bases not matched to a gene: 8. The length of the CDR3 is 18 residues. The CDR3 loop is CAWSGLSGTSGGTDTQYF. For the CDR3, the DNA is TGTGCCTGGAGTGGACTCTCCGGGACTAGCGGGGGCACAGATACGCAGTATTTT. Using reference TRBV30 and TRBJ2-3 for the parts outside the CDR3, the full variable domain is SQTIHQWPATLVQPVGSPLSLECTVEGTSNPNLYWYRQAAGRGLQLLFYSVGIGQISSEVPQNLSASRPQDRQFILSSKKLLLSDSGFYLCAWSGLSGTSGGTDTQYFGPGTRLTVL.

The chain combines TRBV6-4 with TRBJ1-1; TRBD1 matches at 9 bases. The CDR3 contains 13 residues. V lost 6 bases to trimming and J lost 5 bases; unmatched junction nucleotides: 4. The germline V gene has CDR1 MRHNA and CDR2 SNTAGT. The CDR3 DNA sequence: TGTGCCAGCAGCGCCGGGACAGGGACTGAAGCTTTCTTT. Its protein product is CASSAGTGTEAFF.

The CDR3 DNA is TGTGCCACCAGCACCTCACGCCAGTTAGCCAAAAACATTCAGTACTTC. It encodes CATSTSRQLAKNIQYF. The chain combines TRBV15 with TRBJ2-4; D not certain. CDR1 and CDR2 (germline): LNHNV, YYDKDF (reference sequence). The ends were cut back, 4 bases at V and 0 bases at J, with 13 bases in the middle. The CDR3 runs to 16 residues.

The chain employs TRBV6-1 and TRBJ2-3; D perhaps matches TRBD1 (5 bases). V gave up 2 bases and J gave up 0 bases, with 12 bases separating them. CDR1 MNHNS and CDR2 SASEGT come from the germline V gene. The CDR3 runs to 16 residues. The CDR3 DNA is TGTGCCAGCAGTGAACAAGGGGCTACTAGCACAGATACGCAGTATTTT. Translating gives CASSEQGATSTDTQYF.

J is TRBJ2-7 and V is TRBV5-6, with a tentative D call TRBD2 (6 bases). The germline gives CDR1 SGHDT, CDR2 YYEEEE. V gave up 4 bases and J gave up 2 bases, with 16 bases separating them. The CDR3 sequence is 15 residues long. CDR3 nucleotides: TGTGCCAGCAGCCCATTAGCCGGGAGCCCCTACGAGCAGTACTTC. Its protein is CASSPLAGSPYEQYF.